The clone carrying this T cell receptor (beta chain) came up many times. This entry is derived from a study of spatial heterogeneity in lung cancer. The CDR3 length is 13 residues. Germline CDR1 reads SGHTA; CDR2 reads FQGNSA. V lost 5 bases and J lost 4, with 9 bases in between. Each CDR3 protein is one row after TCRdb ran MiXCR on the 5' RACE reads. The table lists about 45,000 distinct CDR3 sequences, nearly 7% of them singletons. Sample time point: sample taken at primary tumor resection. The sequence came from a female donor with early-stage non-small cell lung cancer. The specimen was PBMCs, collected at surgery. The chain joins TRBV7-2 to TRBJ2-1; D is unclear. The CDR3 sequence is CASSPQRYNEQFF. Here the CDR3 DNA reads TGTGCCAGCAGCCCCCAGAGGTACAATGAGCAGTTCTTC.